The 22 T cell receptor beta chains given below trace back to one sample, sequenced in a study of identical twins. MiXCR, run by TCRdb on the 5' RACE reads, gives a single entry per CDR3 protein. The table includes around 250,000 distinct CDR3 sequences, about an eighth detected once. Another study also made use of these data, one on yellow fever vaccine responses in identical twins.

Sequencing was carried out using memory (CD45RO+) T cells sorted from blood. The receptors shown here come from a woman younger than 30 in good health.

This clonotype has just a few counts. The chain employs TRBV20-1 and TRBJ2-1, with D tentatively TRBD1 or TRBD2 (5 bases each). The V gene's germline CDR1 is DFQATT and CDR2 SNEGSKA (reference sequence). The V end was cut by 6 bases, the J end by 10 bases, with 19 bases between. CDR3 length equals 13 residues. The CDR3 DNA reads TGCAGTGCCCCGGGACCCCTACAATTCGAGCAGTTCTTC. Encoded protein: CSAPGPLQFEQFF.

Only a few counts were recorded for this clonotype. J is TRBJ2-3 and V is TRBV7-8; D unclear. Trimming cost V 2 bases and J 3 bases, with 12 bases left between them. The CDR3 extends over 15 amino acids. The germline gives CDR1 SGHVS, CDR2 FQNEAQ. CDR3 loop: CASSLSPTRTDTQYF. The DNA for the CDR3 is TGTGCCAGCAGCTTATCACCAACGAGGACAGATACGCAGTATTTT.

The CDR3 spells CSAKRTGGANVLTF. CDR3 sequence (DNA): TGCAGTGCCAAGAGGACAGGTGGGGCCAACGTCCTGACTTTC. The chain joins TRBV20-1 to TRBJ2-6, with 7 bases aligning to TRBD1. Trimming cost V 6 bases and J 3 bases; bases outside gene matches: 5. The CDR3 extends over 14 amino acids. Germline V gene sequence: CDR1 DFQATT, CDR2 SNEGSKA (reference sequence).

This clonotype was recorded at least ten times. This chain uses TRBV5-1 with TRBJ1-5, with D possibly being TRBD1 (6 bases). The V and J ends lost 0 bases and 6 bases respectively, with 10 bases between them. Looked up from germline, CDR1 is SGHRS and CDR2 is YFSETQ. The length of the CDR3 is 14 residues. The CDR3 region is CASSLDRASQPQHF. As DNA, the CDR3 is TGCGCCAGCAGCTTGGACAGGGCAAGTCAGCCCCAGCATTTT.

The V and J genes are TRBV5-1 and TRBJ1-5; tentative D call: TRBD1 (6 bases). CDR3 length: 14 amino acids. Trimming took 0 bases from V and 7 from J, leaving 11 bases between them. In germline, CDR1 is SGHRS, CDR2 YFSETQ. CDR3 DNA sequence: TGCGCCAGCAGCTTGGAGGGGACATGGCAGCCCCAGCATTTT. This codes for CASSLEGTWQPQHF.

The sample holds a few counts of this clonotype. This sequence joins TRBV20-1 and TRBJ2-1; D remains ambiguous. CDR1 is DFQATT and CDR2 is SNEGSKA in the germline V gene (reference sequence). The V end was cut by 2 bases, the J end by 9 bases, with 11 bases between. The length of the CDR3 is 12 residues. CDR3 in amino acids: CSARPRTFEQFF. DNA of the CDR3: TGCAGTGCTAGACCCCGGACGTTTGAGCAGTTCTTC.

This clonotype has at least ten counts. The V and J genes are TRBV12-3 or TRBV12-4 and TRBJ1-1; no clear D gene. The CDR3 loop spans 11 amino acids. V was cut by 7 bases and J by 3 bases, with 6 bases left in between. CDR3 residues: CASKRDTEAFF. Written as DNA, the CDR3 is TGTGCCAGCAAGAGGGACACTGAAGCTTTCTTT.

This clonotype was counted between two and nine times. The rearrangement joins TRBV5-5 to TRBJ2-1; D is ambiguous. Trimming took off 2 bases at V and 8 bases at J, with 26 bases between the two ends. CDR1 is SGHKS, CDR2 YYEKEE, per germline (reference sequence). The CDR3 is 18 residues long. The CDR3 loop reads CASSFFSGFESRGDEQFF. The CDR3, as DNA: TGTGCCAGCAGCTTTTTCTCGGGTTTTGAGAGCCGAGGCGATGAGCAGTTCTTC. Together with reference TRBV5-5 and TRBJ2-1, the CDR3 gives the full variable domain: DAGVTQSPTHLIKTRGQQVTLRCSPISGHKSVSWYQQVLGQGPQFIFQYYEKEERGRGNFPDRFSARQFPNYSSELNVNALLLGDSALYLCASSFFSGFESRGDEQFFGPGTRLTVL.

This clonotype was seen more than once but under ten times. The chain links TRBV9 to TRBJ2-3; D is unclear. Per germline, CDR1 SGDLS and CDR2 YYNGEE. V lost 2 bases and J 5 bases, leaving 9 bases between the germline ends. The CDR3 totals 13 residues. Written as DNA, the CDR3 is TGTGCCAGCAGCGTGGATAAAGGAGATACGCAGTATTTT. Protein product: CASSVDKGDTQYF.

The rearrangement joins TRBV7-2 to TRBJ2-7; 10 bases match TRBD1. V shed 0 bases and J 4 bases; nucleotides not matched to a gene: 6. There are 16 residues in the CDR3. Germline loops: CDR1 SGHTA, CDR2 FQGNSA. CDR3 residues: CASSLAGTGAPYEQYF. CDR3 bases: TGTGCCAGCAGCTTAGCCGGGACAGGGGCCCCGTACGAGCAGTACTTC.

The V call is TRBV10-3, the J call TRBJ2-7, with TRBD1 matching 11 bases. This CDR3 has 14 residues. Germline loops: CDR1 ENHRY, CDR2 SYGVKD. V shed 7 bases, J shed 3 bases, and the junction held 5 bases outside the gene matches. The CDR3 is CAITSGTGGYEQYF. The CDR3 DNA is TGTGCCATCACCTCCGGGACAGGGGGCTACGAGCAGTACTTC.

This clonotype has a count of ten or more. The chain combines TRBV12-3 or TRBV12-4 with TRBJ1-1, with D perhaps TRBD1 (5 bases). This CDR3 has 14 amino acids. The ends were cut back, 5 bases at V and 10 bases at J, with 20 bases in the middle. CDR3 nucleotide sequence: TGTGCCAGCAGTCCCCAGGGTTTAAATCTTGGAGCTTTCTTT. It translates to CASSPQGLNLGAFF.

The sample holds a few counts of this clonotype. V gene TRBV3-1 combines with J gene TRBJ2-3; TRBD2 matches 8 bases. This CDR3 comprises 14 residues. V lost 7 bases, J lost 0 bases, and 3 bases stayed unmatched. The V gene's germline CDR1 is LGHDT and CDR2 YNNKEL (reference sequence). The CDR3 protein is CASKRGTSTDTQYF. CDR3 in DNA: TGTGCCAGCAAGCGGGGGACTAGCACAGATACGCAGTATTTT.

This clonotype was observed at least ten times. The chain joins TRBV20-1 to TRBJ2-5; no firm D call. Germline CDR1 reads DFQATT; CDR2 reads SNEGSKA (reference sequence). V was clipped by 3 bases and J by 2 bases, with 16 bases between them. The length of the CDR3 is 15 residues. The CDR3 is CSASEGRSIQETQYF. The CDR3 nucleotides are TGCAGTGCTAGTGAAGGACGGAGTATTCAAGAGACCCAGTACTTC.

This clonotype was detected only a few times. The V and J genes are TRBV7-9 and TRBJ1-1; no definite D call. Germline V lookup: CDR1 SEHNR, CDR2 FQNEAQ (reference sequence). The CDR3 has 16 amino acids. V was trimmed by 1 base and J by 0 bases, leaving 12 bases between them. CDR3 residues: CASSLGREFLNTEAFF. The CDR3 coding sequence is TGTGCCAGCAGCTTAGGACGAGAGTTTTTGAACACTGAAGCTTTCTTT.

This clonotype has more than one count but fewer than ten. V and J are TRBV5-6 and TRBJ2-5, with TRBD2 identical over 8 bases. Germline V lookup: CDR1 SGHDT, CDR2 YYEEEE. The CDR3 sequence is 15 residues long. The junction had 7 bases not matched to a gene; V was cut back by 4 bases and J by 2 bases. CDR3 sequence (DNA): TGTGCCAGCAGCCTTCTAACTAGCGGACAAGAGACCCAGTACTTC. Protein sequence: CASSLLTSGQETQYF.

This clonotype was recorded a few times. The rearrangement uses TRBV6-5 and TRBJ2-1, with TRBD1 matching 7 bases. The CDR3 length is 15 residues. Germline CDR1 MNHEY, CDR2 SVGAGI. Losses at the gene ends were 5 bases for V and 5 bases for J; bases not matched to a gene: 9. The CDR3 protein is CASSIRQGVDNEQFF. The CDR3 region has the DNA TGTGCCAGCAGTATTCGACAGGGTGTGGACAATGAGCAGTTCTTC.

This clonotype was seen at least ten times. The gene calls are TRBV15 and TRBJ1-5, with 8 positions matching TRBD1. This CDR3 region has 17 residues. Germline CDR1 is LNHNV and CDR2 is YYDKDF (reference sequence). The V gene end was trimmed by 3 bases and the J gene end by 3 bases; junction bases not matched to a gene: 10. The CDR3: CATSSRADRVNNQPQHF. As DNA, the CDR3 is TGTGCCACCAGCAGTCGGGCGGACAGGGTGAACAATCAGCCCCAGCATTTT.

Ten or more counts support this clonotype. The rearrangement joins TRBV24-1 to TRBJ2-1, with 8 nucleotides matching TRBD1. J lost 4 bases, V lost 6 bases, and 7 bases had no gene match. Germline-derived CDR1 and CDR2 are KGHDR and SFDVKD. This CDR3 has 15 residues. CDR3 in amino acids: CATSMAGGKYNEQFF. For the CDR3, the DNA is TGTGCCACCAGTATGGCAGGGGGCAAGTACAATGAGCAGTTCTTC.

This clonotype was seen only a few times. The chain is built from TRBV11-3 and TRBJ2-1; D is perhaps TRBD2 (5 bases). The length of the CDR3 is 13 residues. Germline values: CDR1 SGHNT, CDR2 YENEEA. V lost 3 bases and J 7 bases, leaving 10 bases between the germline ends. The CDR3 DNA follows: TGTGCCAGCAGCTTGCTAGCCCCTAATGAGCAGTTCTTC. Protein: CASSLLAPNEQFF.

This clonotype has just a few counts. The chain has TRBV20-1 and TRBJ1-5, with a tentative D call TRBD1 (5 bases). V was trimmed by 1 base and J by 1 base, leaving 5 bases between them. CDR1 and CDR2 from the germline V gene are DFQATT and SNEGSKA (reference sequence). The CDR3 totals 13 residues. This CDR3 reads CSARGGSNQPQHF. The CDR3 DNA is TGCAGTGCTAGAGGGGGGAGCAATCAGCCCCAGCATTTT.

The chain joins TRBV19 to TRBJ2-3; D might be TRBD1 (6 bases). CDR1 and CDR2 (germline): LNHDA, SQIVND (reference sequence). V shed 6 bases and J shed 0 bases, with 13 bases lying between them. The CDR3 is made up of 15 amino acids. The CDR3 nucleotides read TGTGCCAGTAGCTACCGGGACATTAGCACAGATACGCAGTATTTT. Its protein is CASSYRDISTDTQYF.